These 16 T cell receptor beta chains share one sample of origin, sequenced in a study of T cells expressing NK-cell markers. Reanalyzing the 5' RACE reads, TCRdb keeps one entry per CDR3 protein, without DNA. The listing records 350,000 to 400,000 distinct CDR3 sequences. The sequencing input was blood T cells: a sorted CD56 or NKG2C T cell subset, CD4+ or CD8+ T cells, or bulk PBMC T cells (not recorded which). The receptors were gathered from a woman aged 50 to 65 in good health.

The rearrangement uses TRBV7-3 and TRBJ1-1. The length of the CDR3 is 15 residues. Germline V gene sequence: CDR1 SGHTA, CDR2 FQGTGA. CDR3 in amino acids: CASSSTGTAGTEAFF.

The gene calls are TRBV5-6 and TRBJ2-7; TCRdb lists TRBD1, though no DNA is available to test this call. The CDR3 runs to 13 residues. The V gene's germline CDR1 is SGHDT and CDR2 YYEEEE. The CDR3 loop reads CASSHDRAYEQYF. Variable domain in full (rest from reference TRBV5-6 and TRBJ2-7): DAGVTQSPTHLIKTRGQQVTLRCSPKSGHDTVSWYQQALGQGPQFIFQYYEEEERQRGNFPDRFSGHQFPNYSSELNVNALLLGDSALYLCASSHDRAYEQYFGPGTRLTVT.

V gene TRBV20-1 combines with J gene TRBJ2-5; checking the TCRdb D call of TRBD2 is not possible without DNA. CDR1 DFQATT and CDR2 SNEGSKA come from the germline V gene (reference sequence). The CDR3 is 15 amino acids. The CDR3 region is CSAPRAGRPEETQYF.

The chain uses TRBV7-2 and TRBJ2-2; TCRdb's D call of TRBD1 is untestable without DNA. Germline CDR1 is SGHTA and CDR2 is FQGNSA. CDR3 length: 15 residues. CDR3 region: CASSRRLMNTGELFF.

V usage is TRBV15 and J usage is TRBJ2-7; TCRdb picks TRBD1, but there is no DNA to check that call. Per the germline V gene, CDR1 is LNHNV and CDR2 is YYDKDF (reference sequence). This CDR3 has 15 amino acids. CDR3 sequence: CATSTGQGPSYEQYF. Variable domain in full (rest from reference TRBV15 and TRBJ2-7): DAMVIQNPRYQVTQFGKPVTLSCSQTLNHNVMYWYQQKSSQAPKLLFHYYDKDFNNEADTPDNFQSRRPNTSFCFLDIRSPGLGDTAMYLCATSTGQGPSYEQYFGPGTRLTVT.

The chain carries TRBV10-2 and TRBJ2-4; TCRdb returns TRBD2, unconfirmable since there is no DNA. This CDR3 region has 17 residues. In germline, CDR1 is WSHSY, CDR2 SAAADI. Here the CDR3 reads CASRPLAGGVAKNIQYF.

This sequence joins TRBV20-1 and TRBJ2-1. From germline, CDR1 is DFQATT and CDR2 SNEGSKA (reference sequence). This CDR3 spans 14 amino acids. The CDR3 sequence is CSAEVPSGIHEQFF.

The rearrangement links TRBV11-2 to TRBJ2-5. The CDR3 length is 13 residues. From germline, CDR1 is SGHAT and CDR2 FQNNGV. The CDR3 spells CASSLEVHPTQYF.

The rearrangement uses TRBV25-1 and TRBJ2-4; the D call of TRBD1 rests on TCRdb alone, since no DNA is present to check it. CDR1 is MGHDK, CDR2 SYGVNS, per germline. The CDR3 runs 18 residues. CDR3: CASSREGTAPRAKNIQYF.

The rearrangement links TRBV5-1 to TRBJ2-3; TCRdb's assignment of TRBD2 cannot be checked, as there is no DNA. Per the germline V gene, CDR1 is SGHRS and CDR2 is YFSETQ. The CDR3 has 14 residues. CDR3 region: CASSSGQHTDTQYF. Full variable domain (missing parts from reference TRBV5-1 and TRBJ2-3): KAGVTQTPRYLIKTRGQQVTLSCSPISGHRSVSWYQQTPGQGLQFLFEYFSETQRNKGNFPGRFSGRQFSNSRSEMNVSTLELGDSALYLCASSSGQHTDTQYFGPGTRLTVL.

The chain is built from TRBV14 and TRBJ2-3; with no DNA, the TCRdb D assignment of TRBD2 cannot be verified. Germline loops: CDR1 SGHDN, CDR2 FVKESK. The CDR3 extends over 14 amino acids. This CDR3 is CASSFGPSLNTQYF.

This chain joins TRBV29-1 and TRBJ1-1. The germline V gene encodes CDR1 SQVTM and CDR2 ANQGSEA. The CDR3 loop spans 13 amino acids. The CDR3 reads CSGAVTVNTEAFF. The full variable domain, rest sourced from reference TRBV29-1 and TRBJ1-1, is SAVISQKPSRDICQRGTSLTIQCQVDSQVTMMFWYRQQPGQSLTLIATANQGSEATYESGFVIDKFPISRPNLTFSTLTVSNMSPEDSSIYLCSGAVTVNTEAFFGQGTRLTVV.

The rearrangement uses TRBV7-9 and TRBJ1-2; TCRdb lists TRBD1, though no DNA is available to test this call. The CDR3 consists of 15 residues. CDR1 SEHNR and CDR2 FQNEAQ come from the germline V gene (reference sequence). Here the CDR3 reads CASSPPGQANYGYTF.

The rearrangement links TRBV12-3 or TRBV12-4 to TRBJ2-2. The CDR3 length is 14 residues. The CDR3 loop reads CASSFNGVPGELFF.

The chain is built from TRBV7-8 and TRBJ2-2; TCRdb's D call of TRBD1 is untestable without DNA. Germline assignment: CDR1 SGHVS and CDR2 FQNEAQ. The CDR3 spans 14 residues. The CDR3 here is CASSFTQEGEELFF.

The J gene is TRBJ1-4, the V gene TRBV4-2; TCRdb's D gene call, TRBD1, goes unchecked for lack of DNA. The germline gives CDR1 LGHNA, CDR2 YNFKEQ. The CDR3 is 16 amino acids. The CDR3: CASSLQSRDSHEKLFF.